This T cell receptor beta chain was sequenced during a study of blood T cells in healthy people across ages. Study findings and constraints: The study regarded diversity estimates from one million T cells as underestimates.

A J-beta primer mix and a sample-barcoded 5' primer were used in a second PCR of roughly 6 to 11 cycles. TCRdb independently ran MiXCR on the 5' RACE reads; one entry per CDR3 protein. Among 1,800,000 or so distinct CDR3 sequences listed, around 40% were seen once. CDR1 is SEHNR and CDR2 is FQNEAQ in the germline V gene (reference sequence). V was cut by 3 bases and J by 5 bases, with 23 bases left in between. This CDR3 has 17 residues. Turning to this clonotype: Its antigen remains unknown.

The sequence derives from a human donor in good health. The sequenced sample consisted of blood. V is TRBV7-9 and J is TRBJ2-7, with D possibly matching TRBD2 (6 bases). CDR3 amino acids: CASSFLSLPGRGDEQYF. In DNA form, the CDR3 reads TGTGCCAGCAGCTTTCTGTCATTACCGGGTCGCGGGGACGAGCAGTACTTC.